Presented here are 10 T cell receptor beta chains from one specimen sequenced in a study of identical twins. TCRdb reanalysed the 5' RACE reads using MiXCR and keeps one entry per CDR3 protein. The sample comprises fewer than 350,000 distinct CDR3 sequences, under 9% of which are singletons, and 2% to 2.5% rests with the top ten. This sample was shared with a second study, whose subject was yellow fever vaccine responses in identical twins.

Source material: memory (CD45RO+) T cells sorted from blood. Receptors originate from a woman in her late teens or twenties in good health.

This clonotype was observed many times. V and J are TRBV5-1 and TRBJ2-7; 10 bases map to TRBD1. This CDR3 has 15 residues. Germline lookup yields CDR1 SGHRS and CDR2 YFSETQ. The junction had 3 bases not matched to a gene; V was cut back by 3 bases and J by 0 bases. For the CDR3, the DNA is TGCGCCAGCAGCTCCGGGACAGGGGTCTCCTACGAGCAGTACTTC. Translating gives CASSSGTGVSYEQYF.

This chain links TRBV27 with TRBJ1-4; 9 nucleotides match TRBD1. This CDR3 has 14 amino acids. The germline V gene encodes CDR1 MNHEY and CDR2 SMNVEV (reference sequence). V gave up 7 bases and J gave up 4 bases; unmatched junction bases: 4. The CDR3 here is CASTTTGGNEKLFF. CDR3 in DNA: TGTGCCAGCACCACGACAGGGGGTAATGAAAAACTGTTTTTT.

This clonotype appeared many times. The chain has TRBV4-2 and TRBJ2-1; D is perhaps TRBD2 (6 bases). Deletions cut 0 bases from V and 6 bases from J, with 12 bases between. Germline V lookup: CDR1 LGHNA, CDR2 YNFKEQ. CDR3 length: 15 amino acids. In nucleotides, the CDR3 is TGTGCCAGCAGCCAAGAGGGGGGATGGGGCAATGAGCAGTTCTTC. Translation: CASSQEGGWGNEQFF.

The table lists this clonotype with a few counts. V usage is TRBV12-3 or TRBV12-4 and J usage is TRBJ1-2; 8 positions match TRBD1. Germline trimming cut 10 bases from V and 3 bases from J; bases unmatched to any gene: 7. CDR3 length: 13 amino acids. In DNA form, the CDR3 reads TGTGCCACCACGACAGGGGAACACTATGGCTACACCTTC. Translation gives CATTTGEHYGYTF.

Written as DNA, the CDR3 is TGTGCCAGCAGCTTTGCCGGGAGGGCCCTGGGCGAGCAGTACTTC. Amino acids: CASSFAGRALGEQYF. This chain joins TRBV11-2 and TRBJ2-7; TRBD2 matches 8 bases. From germline, CDR1 is SGHAT and CDR2 FQNNGV. The CDR3 contains 15 residues. V lost 3 bases to trimming and J lost 6 bases; unmatched junction nucleotides: 10.

This clonotype was picked up many times. J is TRBJ2-5 and V is TRBV4-1, with D perhaps TRBD2 (6 bases). This CDR3 has 15 amino acids. Germline-derived CDR1 and CDR2 are MGHRA and YSYEKL. V dropped 2 bases and J dropped 4 bases, with 14 bases sitting between them. The CDR3 region is CASSQSGTGGETQYF. CDR3 sequence (DNA): TGCGCCAGCAGCCAATCCGGGACCGGGGGAGAGACCCAGTACTTC.

This chain links TRBV4-1 with TRBJ1-4; 10 bases are shared with TRBD1. Germline V CDR1 and CDR2: MGHRA, YSYEKL. Unmatched junction bases numbered 5, after V lost 6 bases and J lost 4 bases. The CDR3 length is 15 residues. Written as DNA, the CDR3 is TGCGCCAGCAGATGGGGGGACAGGGGTAATGAAAAACTGTTTTTT. It specifies CASRWGDRGNEKLFF.

This clonotype came up many times. The V call is TRBV15, the J call TRBJ1-2; D ambiguous. CDR1 is LNHNV, CDR2 YYDKDF, per germline (reference sequence). V lost 1 base and J lost 6, with 3 bases in between. The CDR3 sequence is 11 residues long. The CDR3 sequence is CATSRVHGYTF. The CDR3 coding sequence is TGTGCCACCAGCAGAGTTCATGGCTACACCTTC.

At least ten counts were recorded for this clonotype. This rearrangement joins TRBV3-1 to TRBJ2-2; 8 bases are a match to TRBD2. The length of the CDR3 is 16 residues. CDR1 is LGHDT, CDR2 YNNKEL, per germline (reference sequence). Losses at the gene ends were 4 bases for V and 3 bases for J; bases not matched to a gene: 7. CDR3 sequence reads: CASSLRGAGDTGELFF. Written as DNA, the CDR3 is TGTGCCAGCAGCCTACGGGGAGCGGGGGACACCGGGGAGCTGTTTTTT.

This clonotype came up many times. The chain employs TRBV20-1 and TRBJ2-1; 8 bases fit TRBD1. CDR1 DFQATT and CDR2 SNEGSKA come from the germline V gene (reference sequence). The CDR3 contains 14 residues. The trim removed 5 bases at V and 2 bases at J, leaving 5 bases unmatched. The chain's CDR3 is CSAQTGEAYNEQFF. CDR3 coding DNA: TGCAGTGCTCAGACAGGGGAAGCCTACAATGAGCAGTTCTTC.